The 14 T cell receptor beta chains below come from one sample, sequenced in a study of regulatory T cells in long-lasting Graves disease. Time point specified: newly diagnosed GD, antithyroid drugs for less than 3 months. Extracted PBMC RNA gave rise to the TCR library. Building the TCR beta libraries relied on iRepertoire HTBI primers, and CDR3 regions underwent Arm-PCR. TCRdb analysed the multiplex PCR reads with MiXCR anew, one entry per CDR3 protein. The sample consists of about 540,000 distinct CDR3 sequences, about 13% of them appearing once. These same data were also listed under a study on T cells in Graves' hyperthyroidism and ophthalmopathy.

The sample in question was peripheral blood mononuclear cells (PBMCs), obtained at new diagnosis, from a patient treated with antithyroid drugs. All receptors derive from a man aged 30-40 years with Graves disease.

The rearrangement joins TRBV12-3 or TRBV12-4 to TRBJ1-2; TRBD1 matches at 8 bases. Trimming at V came to 7 bases and at J to 2 bases, leaving 9 bases not matched to a gene. The CDR3 totals 15 residues. CDR3 DNA: TGTGCCAGCAAAAAGGGACAGGCAAGAAACTATGGCTACACCTTC. This encodes CASKKGQARNYGYTF.

This clonotype was picked up many times. The chain uses TRBV20-1 and TRBJ2-5, with D perhaps matching TRBD1 (6 bases). CDR3 length: 15 amino acids. V was clipped by 0 bases and J by 5 bases, with 16 bases between them. Germline CDR1 reads DFQATT; CDR2 reads SNEGSKA (reference sequence). The CDR3 spells CSARETGGSRETQYF. CDR3 nucleotides: TGCAGTGCTAGAGAGACAGGAGGTTCTAGGGAGACCCAGTACTTC.

The J gene is TRBJ1-5, the V gene TRBV30, with D possibly being TRBD1 (6 bases). The CDR3 consists of 13 residues. CDR1 and CDR2 (germline): GTSNPN, SVGIG (reference sequence). V shed 7 bases and J shed 0 bases, with 10 bases lying between them. The CDR3: CAYQGYSNQPQHF. In DNA form, the CDR3 reads TGTGCCTACCAGGGGTATAGCAATCAGCCCCAGCATTTT.

The chain is built from TRBV4-1 and TRBJ2-7; D is undetermined. With 1 base removed from V and 6 bases from J, the gap between germline ends came to 10 bases. CDR3 length: 13 residues. CDR1 and CDR2 (germline): MGHRA, YSYEKL. The CDR3 nucleotides are TGCGCCAGCAGCCAAGGAGTCAGGACCGAGCAGTACTTC. Encoded protein: CASSQGVRTEQYF.

In its sample, this clonotype was seen a few times. The chain is built from TRBV27 and TRBJ1-5; 9 bases are shared with TRBD1. Germline-derived CDR1 and CDR2 are MNHEY and SMNVEV (reference sequence). The junction had 2 bases not matched to a gene; V was cut back by 8 bases and J by 6 bases. The CDR3 length is 12 residues. As DNA, the CDR3 is TGTGCCAGCCCGGACAGGGGTCAGCCCCAGCATTTT. This gives the protein CASPDRGQPQHF.

This clonotype was counted at least ten times. The chain combines TRBV12-3 or TRBV12-4 with TRBJ2-2, with D possibly TRBD2 on 6 matching bases. The CDR3 is made up of 15 amino acids. V shed 3 bases and J shed 3 bases, with 11 bases lying between them. Here the CDR3 reads CASSLGSGDTGELFF. As DNA, the CDR3 is TGTGCCAGCAGTTTGGGTAGCGGAGACACCGGGGAGCTGTTTTTT.

V and J are TRBV6-1 and TRBJ1-6, with D maybe TRBD1 (5 bases). V shed 2 bases and J shed 10 bases, with 15 bases lying between them. CDR1 and CDR2 (germline): MNHNS, SASEGT. CDR3 size: 15 residues. This chain's CDR3 is CASSEMGGGNSPLHF. Here the CDR3 DNA reads TGTGCCAGCAGTGAAATGGGGGGGGGGAACTCACCCCTCCACTTT.

Concerning this clonotype: This may arise from a read error, as a much more abundant clone is one base away. The chain has TRBV27 and TRBJ2-7, with a possible D match to TRBD2 (6 bases). Germline CDR1 and CDR2: MNHEY and SMNVEV (reference sequence). The CDR3 sequence is 16 residues long. Here the CDR3 DNA reads TGTGCCAGCAGTTCCCCCGGGACTCCGACCGGTTACGAGAAGTACTTC. It translates to CASSSPGTPTGYEKYF.

This clonotype was seen repeatedly, ten times or more. The chain employs TRBV6-1 and TRBJ2-5; possibly TRBD2 for D (6 bases). CDR1 is MNHNS and CDR2 is SASEGT in the germline V gene. Trimming pared 7 bases from V and 5 bases from J, leaving 8 bases between. The CDR3 runs to 11 residues. CDR3: CASMGGETQYF. The CDR3 coding sequence is TGTGCCAGCATGGGGGGTGAGACCCAGTACTTC.

This clonotype was recorded many times. This chain uses TRBV20-1 with TRBJ2-7, with D possibly being TRBD2 (6 bases). The CDR3 covers 14 residues. Trimming took off 5 bases at V and 3 bases at J, with 17 bases between the two ends. The germline CDR1 and CDR2 sequences are DFQATT and SNEGSKA (reference sequence). CDR3: CSAPPRLVFYEQYF. Here the CDR3 DNA reads TGCAGTGCTCCCCCCAGACTAGTTTTCTACGAGCAGTACTTC.

This clonotype was observed at least ten times. This rearrangement joins TRBV6-1 to TRBJ2-1, with TRBD2 matching 8 bases. Looked up from germline, CDR1 is MNHNS and CDR2 is SASEGT. J lost 0 bases, V lost 6 bases, and 7 bases had no gene match. The CDR3 extends over 16 amino acids. CDR3 in amino acids: CASSASGGGSYNEQFF. CDR3 DNA: TGTGCCAGCAGCGCCTCCGGGGGGGGCTCCTACAATGAGCAGTTCTTC.

This clonotype occurred many times. The chain joins TRBV7-2 to TRBJ1-2; D unclear. Germline assignment: CDR1 SGHTA and CDR2 FQGNSA. V was pared by 5 bases and J by 7 bases, with 20 bases between. The CDR3 contains 15 residues. The CDR3 DNA is TGTGCCAGCAGCCTCGCCGGACCCCAACGGGGTGGCTACACCTTC. Translation gives CASSLAGPQRGGYTF.

This chain joins TRBV20-1 and TRBJ2-3; D is unclear. CDR3 length: 12 residues. V was trimmed by 1 base and J by 4 bases, leaving 6 bases between them. Germline CDR1 and CDR2: DFQATT and SNEGSKA (reference sequence). DNA for the CDR3: TGCAGTGCTAGAGTAGAGGCAGATACGCAGTATTTT. Its translation is CSARVEADTQYF.

This clonotype occurred once. A much more abundant neighbour one base away suggests this may be a read error. This chain links TRBV7-9 with TRBJ2-1, with D possibly being TRBD2 (7 bases). CDR1 and CDR2 from the germline V gene are SEHNR and FQNEAQ (reference sequence). The CDR3 loop spans 15 amino acids. Between the trimmed V and J ends, which lost 1 base and 7 bases, there was a span of 14 bases. CDR3 nucleotides: TGTGCCAGCAGCTTAGAGGGGGGAGGGGTAAATGAGCAGTTCTTC. Amino acid sequence: CASSLEGGGVNEQFF.